This is a list of T cell receptor beta chains from one sample in a study of T cells expressing NK-cell markers. TCRdb reprocessed the 5' RACE reads and reports one entry per CDR3 protein, with no DNA. The sample data list about 550,000 distinct CDR3 sequences. The sequencing input was blood T cells: a sorted CD56 or NKG2C T cell subset, CD4+ or CD8+ T cells, or bulk PBMC T cells (not recorded which). Every receptor here comes from a man younger than 30 in good health. Both conserved end residues are part of each CDR3.

CDR3 length	J gene	V gene	CDR3 protein
17	TRBJ2-1	TRBV24-1	CATSDPGLAGFYNEQFF
15	TRBJ2-7	TRBV4-3	CASSQDSGLHYEQYF
15	TRBJ2-5	TRBV7-9	CASSRFIRRQETQYF
13	TRBJ2-2	TRBV29-1	CSVTTGLGGELFF
15	TRBJ1-5	TRBV27	CASRLLGQGDQPQHF
16	TRBJ1-5	TRBV5-4	CASSLADRNSNQPQHF
15	TRBJ2-1	TRBV9	CASSDPAGVDNEQFF
16	TRBJ1-1	TRBV6-5	CASSYGTGGRSTEAFF
15	TRBJ1-2	TRBV29-1	CSAVDRGSLNYGYTF
15	TRBJ2-1	TRBV3-1	CASSQEARLWNEQFF
18	TRBJ2-1	TRBV7-2	CASSLAVEKYPSYNEQFF
13	TRBJ1-5	TRBV12-3/TRBV12-4	CASNLQGNQPQHF
12	TRBJ1-4	TRBV29-1	CSVGPDNEKLFF
16	TRBJ2-2	TRBV10-3	CAIRSEQGRGTGELFF
13	TRBJ2-1	TRBV20-1	CSAAPSGIREQFF
14	TRBJ2-7	TRBV12-3/TRBV12-4	CASSQQGLDNEQYF
15	TRBJ1-4	TRBV4-2	CASSPTGATNEKLFF
16	TRBJ2-1	TRBV12-3/TRBV12-4	CASTPPREREWNEQFF
15	TRBJ2-6	TRBV5-1	CASSLLSSGANVLTF
17	TRBJ2-3	TRBV25-1	CASSEPRVAGGIDTQYF
16	TRBJ2-1	TRBV4-3	CASSQDFTSEYNEQFF
16	TRBJ1-6	TRBV12-3/TRBV12-4	CASRQATREHNSPLHF
15	TRBJ2-2	TRBV3-1	CASSQRQGATGELFF
14	TRBJ2-1	TRBV20-1	CSAQREWVLHEQFF